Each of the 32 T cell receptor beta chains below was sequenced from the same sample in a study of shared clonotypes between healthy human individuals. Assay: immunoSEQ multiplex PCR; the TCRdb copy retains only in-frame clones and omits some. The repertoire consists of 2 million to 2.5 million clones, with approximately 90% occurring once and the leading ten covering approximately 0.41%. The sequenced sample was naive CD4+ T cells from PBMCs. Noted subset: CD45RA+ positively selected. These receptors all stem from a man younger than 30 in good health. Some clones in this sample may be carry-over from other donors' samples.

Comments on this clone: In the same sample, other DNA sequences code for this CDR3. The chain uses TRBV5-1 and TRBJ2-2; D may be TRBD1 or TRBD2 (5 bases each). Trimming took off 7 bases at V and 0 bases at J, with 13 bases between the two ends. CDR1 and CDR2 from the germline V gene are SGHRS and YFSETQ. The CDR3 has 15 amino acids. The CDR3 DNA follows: TGCGCCAGCTCACCCGGGACCACGAACACCGGGGAGCTGTTTTTT. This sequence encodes CASSPGTTNTGELFF.

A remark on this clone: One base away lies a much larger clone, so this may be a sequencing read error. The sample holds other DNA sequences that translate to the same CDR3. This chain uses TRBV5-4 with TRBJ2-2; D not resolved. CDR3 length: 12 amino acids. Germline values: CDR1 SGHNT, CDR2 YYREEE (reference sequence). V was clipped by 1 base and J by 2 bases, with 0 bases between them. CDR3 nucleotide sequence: TGTGCCAGCAGCTTGAACACCGGGGAGCTGTTTTTT. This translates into CASSLNTGELFF.

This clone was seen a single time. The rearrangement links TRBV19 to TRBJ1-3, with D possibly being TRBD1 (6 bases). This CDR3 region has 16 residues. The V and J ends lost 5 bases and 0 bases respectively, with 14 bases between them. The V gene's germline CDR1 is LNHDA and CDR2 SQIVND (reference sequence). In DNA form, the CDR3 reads TGTGCCAGTAGTGCGGACAGCTCTGGCTCTGGAAACACCATATATTTT. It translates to CASSADSSGSGNTIYF. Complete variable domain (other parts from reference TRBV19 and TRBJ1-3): DGGITQSPKYLFRKEGQNVTLSCEQNLNHDAMYWYRQDPGQGLRLIYYSQIVNDFQKGDIAEGYSVSREKKESFPLTVTSAQKNPTAFYLCASSADSSGSGNTIYFGEGSWLTVV.

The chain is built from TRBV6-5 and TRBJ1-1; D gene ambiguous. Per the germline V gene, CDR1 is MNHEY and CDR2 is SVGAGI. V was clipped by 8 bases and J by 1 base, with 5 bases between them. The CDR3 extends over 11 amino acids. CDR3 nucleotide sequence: TGTGCCAGCGAGGCGAACACTGAAGCTTTCTTT. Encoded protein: CASEANTEAFF.

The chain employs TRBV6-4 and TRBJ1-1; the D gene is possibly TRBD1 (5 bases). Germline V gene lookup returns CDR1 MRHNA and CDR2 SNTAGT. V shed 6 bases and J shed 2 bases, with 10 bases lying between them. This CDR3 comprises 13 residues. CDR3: CASSWDLNTEAFF. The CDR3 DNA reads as TGTGCCAGCAGCTGGGACCTTAACACTGAAGCTTTCTTT.

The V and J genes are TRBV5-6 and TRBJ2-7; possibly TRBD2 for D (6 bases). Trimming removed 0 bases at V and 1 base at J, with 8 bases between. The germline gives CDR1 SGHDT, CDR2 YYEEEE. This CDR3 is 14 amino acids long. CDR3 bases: TGTGCCAGCAGCTTGGGGCGGGATTCCTACGAGCAGTACTTC. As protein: CASSLGRDSYEQYF.

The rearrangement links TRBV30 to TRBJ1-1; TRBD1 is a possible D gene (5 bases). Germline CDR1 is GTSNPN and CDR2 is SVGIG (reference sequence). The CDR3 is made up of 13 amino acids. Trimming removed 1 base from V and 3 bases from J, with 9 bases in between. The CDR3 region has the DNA TGTGCCTGGAGTGGGCAGGGTTACACTGAAGCTTTCTTT. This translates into CAWSGQGYTEAFF.

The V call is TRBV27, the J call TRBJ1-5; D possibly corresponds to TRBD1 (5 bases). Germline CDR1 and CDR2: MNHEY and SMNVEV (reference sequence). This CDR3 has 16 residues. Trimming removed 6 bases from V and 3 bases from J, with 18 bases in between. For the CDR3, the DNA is TGTGCCAGCAGCGAGGGGTGGGGGTTGAACAATCAGCCCCAGCATTTT. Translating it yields CASSEGWGLNNQPQHF.

CDR3 in DNA: TGTGCCAGCACTACTAGCGGGAGACGAGAGACCCAGTACTTC. Translated, it gives CASTTSGRRETQYF. This chain connects TRBV6-1 to TRBJ2-5; the match to TRBD2 covers 11 bases. V shed 7 bases, J shed 4 bases, and the junction held 5 bases outside the gene matches. The CDR3 sequence is 14 residues long. Germline lookup yields CDR1 MNHNS and CDR2 SASEGT.

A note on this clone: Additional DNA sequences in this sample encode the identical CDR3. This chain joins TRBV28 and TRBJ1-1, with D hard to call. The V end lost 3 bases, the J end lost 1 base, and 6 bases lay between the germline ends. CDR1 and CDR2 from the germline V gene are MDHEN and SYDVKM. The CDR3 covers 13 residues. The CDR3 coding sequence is TGTGCCAGCAGTTTTAGTCCGAACACTGAAGCTTTCTTT. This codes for CASSFSPNTEAFF.

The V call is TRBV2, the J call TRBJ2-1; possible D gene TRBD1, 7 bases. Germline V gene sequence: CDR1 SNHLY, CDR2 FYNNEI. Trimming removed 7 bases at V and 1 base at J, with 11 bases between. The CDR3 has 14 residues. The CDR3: CASKTGTSYNEQFF. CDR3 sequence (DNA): TGTGCCAGCAAGACAGGGACTTCCTACAATGAGCAGTTCTTC.

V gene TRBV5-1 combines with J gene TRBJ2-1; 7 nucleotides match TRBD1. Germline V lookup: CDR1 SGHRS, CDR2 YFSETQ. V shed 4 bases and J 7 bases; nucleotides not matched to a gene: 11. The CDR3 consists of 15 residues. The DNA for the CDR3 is TGCGCCAGCAGCCCCCATTGGGACAGACCTAATGAGCAGTTCTTC. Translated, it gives CASSPHWDRPNEQFF.

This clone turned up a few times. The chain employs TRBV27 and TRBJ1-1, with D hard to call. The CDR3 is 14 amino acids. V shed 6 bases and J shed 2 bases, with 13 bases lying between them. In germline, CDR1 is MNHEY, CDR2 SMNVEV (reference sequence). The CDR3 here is CASSPRRANTEAFF. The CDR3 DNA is TGTGCCAGCAGCCCTCGGAGAGCAAACACTGAAGCTTTCTTT.

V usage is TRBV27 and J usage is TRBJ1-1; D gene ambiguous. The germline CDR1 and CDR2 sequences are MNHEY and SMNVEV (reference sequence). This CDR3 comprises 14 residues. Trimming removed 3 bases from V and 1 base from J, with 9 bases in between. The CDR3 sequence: CASSFKQKNTEAFF. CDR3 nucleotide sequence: TGTGCCAGCAGTTTTAAACAGAAGAACACTGAAGCTTTCTTT.

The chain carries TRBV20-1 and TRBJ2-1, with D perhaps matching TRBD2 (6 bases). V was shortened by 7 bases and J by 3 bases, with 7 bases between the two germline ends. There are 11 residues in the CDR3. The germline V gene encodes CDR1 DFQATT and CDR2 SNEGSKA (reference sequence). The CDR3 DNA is TGCAGTGGGGGGGTCTACAATGAGCAGTTCTTC. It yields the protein CSGGVYNEQFF.

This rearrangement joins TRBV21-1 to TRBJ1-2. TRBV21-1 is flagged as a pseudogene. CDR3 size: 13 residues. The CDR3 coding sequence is TGTGCCAGCAGCGACCCCAGGGGAGGTGGCTACACCTTC. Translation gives CASSDPRGGGYTF.

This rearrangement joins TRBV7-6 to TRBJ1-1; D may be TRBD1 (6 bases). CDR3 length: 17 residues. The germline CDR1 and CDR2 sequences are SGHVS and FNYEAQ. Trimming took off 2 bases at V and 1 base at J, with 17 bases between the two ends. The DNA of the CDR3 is TGTGCCAGCAGCTTACCCGGGAGGGGGGTAGGGAACACTGAAGCTTTCTTT. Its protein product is CASSLPGRGVGNTEAFF.

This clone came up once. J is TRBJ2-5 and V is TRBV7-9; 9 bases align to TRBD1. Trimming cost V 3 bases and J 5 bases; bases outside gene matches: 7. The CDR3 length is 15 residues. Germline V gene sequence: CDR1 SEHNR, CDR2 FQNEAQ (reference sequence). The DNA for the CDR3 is TGTGCCAGCAGCTTTGGGACAGGGAGGCAGGAGACCCAGTACTTC. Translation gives CASSFGTGRQETQYF.

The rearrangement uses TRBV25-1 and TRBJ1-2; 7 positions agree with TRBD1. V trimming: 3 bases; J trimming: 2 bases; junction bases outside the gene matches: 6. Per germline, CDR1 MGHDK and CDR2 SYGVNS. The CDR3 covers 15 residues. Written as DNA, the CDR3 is TGTGCCAGCAGTGAGCAGGGGGATGGGAACTATGGCTACACCTTC. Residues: CASSEQGDGNYGYTF.

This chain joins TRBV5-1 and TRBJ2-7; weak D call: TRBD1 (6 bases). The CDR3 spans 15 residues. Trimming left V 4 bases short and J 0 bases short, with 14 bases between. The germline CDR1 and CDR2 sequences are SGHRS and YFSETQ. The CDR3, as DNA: TGCGCCAGCAGCCCGCCCCGGGACATCTCCTACGAGCAGTACTTC. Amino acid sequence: CASSPPRDISYEQYF.

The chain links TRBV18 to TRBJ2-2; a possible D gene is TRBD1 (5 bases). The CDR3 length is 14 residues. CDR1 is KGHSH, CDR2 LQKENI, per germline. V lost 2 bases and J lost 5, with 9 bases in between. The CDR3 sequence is CASSPAQGTGELFF. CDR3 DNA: TGTGCCAGCTCACCAGCCCAGGGAACCGGGGAGCTGTTTTTT.

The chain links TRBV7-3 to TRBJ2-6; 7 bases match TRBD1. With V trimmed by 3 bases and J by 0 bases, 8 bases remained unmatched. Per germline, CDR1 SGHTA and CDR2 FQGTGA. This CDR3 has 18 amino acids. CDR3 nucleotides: TGTGCCAGCAGCTTGAGGACAGGCGAGTTCTCTGGGGCCAACGTCCTGACTTTC. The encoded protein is CASSLRTGEFSGANVLTF. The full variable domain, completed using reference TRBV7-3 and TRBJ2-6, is GAGVSQTPSNKVTEKGKYVELRCDPISGHTALYWYRQSLGQGPEFLIYFQGTGAADDSGLPNDRFFAVRPEGSVSTLKIQRTERGDSAVYLCASSLRTGEFSGANVLTFGAGSRLTVL.

The CDR3 bases are TGTGCCAGCAGCTTGGCCCGACTAGCGGGAGGCTACAATGAGCAGTTCTTC. This codes for CASSLARLAGGYNEQFF. The V call is TRBV7-8, the J call TRBJ2-1, with 13 bases lining up with TRBD2. In germline, CDR1 is SGHVS, CDR2 FQNEAQ. This CDR3 is 17 amino acids long. With V trimmed by 3 bases and J by 3 bases, 5 bases remained unmatched.

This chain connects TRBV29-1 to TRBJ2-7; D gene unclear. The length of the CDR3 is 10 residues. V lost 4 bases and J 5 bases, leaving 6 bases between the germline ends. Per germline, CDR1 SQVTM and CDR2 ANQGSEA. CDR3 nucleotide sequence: TGCAGCGTTGTTGCCAACGAGCAGTACTTC. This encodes CSVVANEQYF.

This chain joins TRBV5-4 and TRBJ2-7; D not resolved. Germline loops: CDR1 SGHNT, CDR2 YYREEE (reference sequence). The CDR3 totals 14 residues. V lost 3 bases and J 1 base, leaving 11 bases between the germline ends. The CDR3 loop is CASSSRLESYEQYF. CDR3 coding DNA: TGTGCCAGCAGCTCGCGTCTTGAATCCTACGAGCAGTACTTC.

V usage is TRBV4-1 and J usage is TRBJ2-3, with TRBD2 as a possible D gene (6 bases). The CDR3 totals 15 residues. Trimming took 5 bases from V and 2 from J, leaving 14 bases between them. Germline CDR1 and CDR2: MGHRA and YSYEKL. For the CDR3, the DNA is TGCGCCAGCAGCAAGTGGGGGGACCCCACAGATACGCAGTATTTT. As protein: CASSKWGDPTDTQYF.

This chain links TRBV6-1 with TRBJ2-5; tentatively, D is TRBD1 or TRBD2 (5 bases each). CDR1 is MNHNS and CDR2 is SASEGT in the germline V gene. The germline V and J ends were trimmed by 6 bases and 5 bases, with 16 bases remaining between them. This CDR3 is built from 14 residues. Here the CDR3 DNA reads TGTGCCAGCAGACGGGACGAGGTGGGGGAGACCCAGTACTTC. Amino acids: CASRRDEVGETQYF.

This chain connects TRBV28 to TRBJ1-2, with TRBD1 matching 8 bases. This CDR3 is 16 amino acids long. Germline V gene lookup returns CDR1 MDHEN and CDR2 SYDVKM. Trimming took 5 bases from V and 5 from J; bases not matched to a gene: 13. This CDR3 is CASSLPQDRDSYGYTF. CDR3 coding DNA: TGTGCCAGCAGTCTGCCCCAGGACAGGGACTCTTATGGCTACACCTTC.

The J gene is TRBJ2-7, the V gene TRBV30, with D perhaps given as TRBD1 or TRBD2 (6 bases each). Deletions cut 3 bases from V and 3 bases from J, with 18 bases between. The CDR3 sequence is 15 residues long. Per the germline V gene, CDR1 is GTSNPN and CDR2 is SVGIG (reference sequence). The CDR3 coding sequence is TGTGCCTGGAGCCGTAAGGGGGGAGTTCACTACGAGCAGTACTTC. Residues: CAWSRKGGVHYEQYF.

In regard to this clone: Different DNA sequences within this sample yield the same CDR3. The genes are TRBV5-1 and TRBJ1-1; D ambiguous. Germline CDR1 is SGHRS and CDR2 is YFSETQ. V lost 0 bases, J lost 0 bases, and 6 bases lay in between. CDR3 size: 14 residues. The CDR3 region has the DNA TGCGCCAGCAGCTTGGTTCCTGTGAACACTGAAGCTTTCTTT. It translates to CASSLVPVNTEAFF. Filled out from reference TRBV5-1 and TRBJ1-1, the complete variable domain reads KAGVTQTPRYLIKTRGQQVTLSCSPISGHRSVSWYQQTPGQGLQFLFEYFSETQRNKGNFPGRFSGRQFSNSRSEMNVSTLELGDSALYLCASSLVPVNTEAFFGQGTRLTVV.

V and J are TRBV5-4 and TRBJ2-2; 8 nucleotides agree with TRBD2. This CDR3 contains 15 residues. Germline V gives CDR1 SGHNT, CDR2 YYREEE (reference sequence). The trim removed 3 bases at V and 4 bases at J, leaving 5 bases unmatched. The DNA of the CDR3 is TGTGCCAGCAGCTCGGGGGGGTCGGGCACCGGGGAGCTGTTTTTT. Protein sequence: CASSSGGSGTGELFF.

This chain's CDR3 is CASSLTIDRGHSEQYF. CDR3 sequence (DNA): TGTGCCAGCAGCTTAACGATCGACAGGGGTCACAGCGAGCAGTACTTC. This chain connects TRBV7-6 to TRBJ2-7; 8 bases align to TRBD1. Germline lookup yields CDR1 SGHVS and CDR2 FNYEAQ. This CDR3 spans 16 amino acids. V lost 2 bases, J lost 6 bases, and 12 bases stayed unmatched.